This entry describes one TCR beta chain. This sample was included in a study of T cell changes during pregnancy in multiple sclerosis. Trimming took 0 bases from V and 0 from J; bases not matched to a gene: 10. Germline CDR1 reads LGHNA; CDR2 reads YNFKEQ. The CDR3 totals 19 residues. Profiling relied on immunoSEQ multiplex PCR, and the TCRdb table lists in-frame clones only, not all of them. The top ten hold more than 0.5% of the sample, which has tens of thousands of clones, about nine tenths seen once. Specimen: CD4+ T cells from peripheral blood mononuclear cells, collected in the first trimester of pregnancy. This chain joins TRBV4-2 and TRBJ1-5, with 8 bases aligning to TRBD1. This clonotype was sampled from a female donor with multiple sclerosis, enrolled in a pregnancy study. CDR3 bases: TGTGCCAGCAGCCAAGAGATGGGTGTCAGGGGGCATAGCAATCAGCCCCAGCATTTT. The encoded protein is CASSQEMGVRGHSNQPQHF.